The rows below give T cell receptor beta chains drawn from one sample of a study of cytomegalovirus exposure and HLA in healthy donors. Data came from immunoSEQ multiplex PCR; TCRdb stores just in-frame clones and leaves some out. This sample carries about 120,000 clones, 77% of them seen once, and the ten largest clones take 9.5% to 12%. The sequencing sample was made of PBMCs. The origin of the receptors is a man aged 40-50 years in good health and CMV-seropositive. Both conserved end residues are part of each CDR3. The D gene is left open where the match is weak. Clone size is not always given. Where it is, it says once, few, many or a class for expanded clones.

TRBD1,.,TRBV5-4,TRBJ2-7,TGTGCCAGCAGCCTGGACAGGGCATCCCTACTGGGGGAGCAGTACTTC,CASSLDRASLLGEQYF
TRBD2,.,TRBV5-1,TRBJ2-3,TGCGCCAGCAGCTTGGTAGCGGGGGGCTTCACAGATACGCAGTATTTT,CASSLVAGGFTDTQYF
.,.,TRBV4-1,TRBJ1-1,TGCGCCAGCAGCCAAAACACCAACACTGAAGCTTTCTTT,CASSQNTNTEAFF
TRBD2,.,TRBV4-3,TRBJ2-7,TGCGCCAGCAGCCCCGCGGGGGGCTACGAGCAGTACTTC,CASSPAGGYEQYF
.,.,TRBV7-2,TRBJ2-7,TGTGCCAGCAGCTTATATACGGAGTACGAGCAGTACTTC,CASSLYTEYEQYF
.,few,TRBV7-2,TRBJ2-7,TGTGCCAGCAGCTTATGGGGCGGGGGACAGGTTTCCTACGAGCAGTACTTC,CASSLWGGGQVSYEQYF
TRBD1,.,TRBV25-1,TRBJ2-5,TGTGCCAGCAGTGAAAGCACAGGGGGCGTTGAGACCCAGTACTTC,CASSESTGGVETQYF
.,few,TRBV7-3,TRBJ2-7,TGTGCCAGCAGCTGGGGGCCGGGTCCCTCCTACGAGCAGTACTTC,CASSWGPGPSYEQYF
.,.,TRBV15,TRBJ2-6,TGTGCCACCAGCAGAGACCTGGAGGCGGCCAACGTCCTGACTTTC,CATSRDLEAANVLTF
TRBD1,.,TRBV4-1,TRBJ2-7,TGCGCCAGCAGCCAGGGGACAGATTTCGGGCAGTACTTC,CASSQGTDFGQYF
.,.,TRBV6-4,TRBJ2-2,TGTGCCAGCAGTTTCGACCCAGGGAACTCCGGGGAGCTGTTTTTT,CASSFDPGNSGELFF
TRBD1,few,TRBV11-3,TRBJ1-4,TGTGCCAGCAGCCCCGGGACAGGGCAAGGTAAACTGTTTTTT,CASSPGTGQGKLFF
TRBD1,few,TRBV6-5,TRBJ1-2,TGTGCCACCCTAGGGACAGAAGCTAACTATGGCTACACCTTC,CATLGTEANYGYTF
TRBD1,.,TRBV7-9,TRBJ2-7,TGTGCCAGCAGCCCTCAGACAGGGTATGGCTACGAGCAGTACTTC,CASSPQTGYGYEQYF
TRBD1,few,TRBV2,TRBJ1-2,TGTGCCAGCAGGGCCGTAGCGGGACAGGGCTTGGGCTACACCTTC,CASRAVAGQGLGYTF
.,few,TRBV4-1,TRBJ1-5,TGCGCCAGCAGCCAAGAGGGGGGGCGACTTAATCAGCCCCAGCATTTT,CASSQEGGRLNQPQHF
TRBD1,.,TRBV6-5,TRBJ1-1,TGTGCCAGCAGTTACCGGGACAGGGATGGTGAAGCTTTCTTT,CASSYRDRDGEAFF
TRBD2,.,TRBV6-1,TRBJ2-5,TGTGCCGCTTGCGAGTGGGGGACTAGAGAGACCCAGTACTTC,CAACEWGTRETQYF
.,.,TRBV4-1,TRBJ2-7,TGCGCCAGCAGCCAAGGCGAGCGGGCCTACGAGCAGTACTTC,CASSQGERAYEQYF
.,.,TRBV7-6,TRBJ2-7,TGTGCCAGCAGCTTCAACCCAAGCCTGTCCGAGCAGTACTTC,CASSFNPSLSEQYF
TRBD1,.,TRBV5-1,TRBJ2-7,TGCGCCAGCAGCTTGGGGGACAGAGCTACCTACGAGCAGTACTTC,CASSLGDRATYEQYF
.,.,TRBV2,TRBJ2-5,TGTGCCAGCAGTGGGGGCAGGGCGCGGGAGACCCAGTACTTC,CASSGGRARETQYF
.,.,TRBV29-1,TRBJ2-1,TGCAGCCCGGTGGGGGGGCTCTACAATGAGCAGTTCTTC,CSPVGGLYNEQFF
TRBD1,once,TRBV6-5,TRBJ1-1,TGTGCCAGCAACCCGGGACAGGGGTGGACTGAAGCTTTCTTT,CASNPGQGWTEAFF
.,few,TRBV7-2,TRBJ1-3,TGTGCCAGCAGCCCTCACGGGGTATCGGGAAACACCATATATTTT,CASSPHGVSGNTIYF